This TCR beta chain was recorded in a study of CXCR3-negative and CXCR3-positive naive CD8 T cells. To note about this clonotype: Its antigen is as yet unknown.

The CDR3 sequence is 18 residues long. Germline V gene lookup returns CDR1 DFQATT and CDR2 SNEGSKA (reference sequence). Study findings and constraints: Greater hydrophobicity was found in TRB CDR3s of CXCR3-positive naive cells than of CXCR3-negative naive cells.

TRB cDNA was prepared as libraries by UMI-labeled 5' RACE. TCRdb reprocessed the 5' RACE reads, with one entry per CDR3 protein and no DNA. Its table lists 50,000 to 65,000 distinct CDR3 sequences. The gene calls are TRBV20-1 and TRBJ2-1; there is no DNA to check the TCRdb D call of TRBD2. The TCR comes from a human donor in good health. Some clones in this sample may be carry-over from other donors' samples. The sequencing input was naive CXCR3+ CD8+ T cells from blood. Noted subset: CD45RO-CCR7+CD27+CD95- naive CD8+ T cells expressing CXCR3 (TNR3+). CDR3 amino acids: CSASAPERGGSSYNEQFF.